A selection of T cell receptor beta chains follows, all from one sample in a study of CD8+CD57+ T cells in acquired aplastic anemia. MiXCR was run by TCRdb on the reads, yielding one entry per CDR3 protein. The table lists 200,000 or so distinct CDR3 sequences, less than 65% of them singletons. Sequenced: sorted CD4+, CD8+, or CD8+CD57+ T cells (not recorded which) from PBMCs. Every receptor here comes from a human donor with severe aplastic anemia or a healthy control (not recorded which). CDR3s include the opening cysteine and the closing phenylalanine or tryptophan. A D gene is named only where the DNA matches it firmly. For some rows the clone size is stated as once, few or many, or as a class when expanded; others skip it.

TRBD2,NA,TRBJ2-7,TRBV2,TGTGCCAGCACGACTAGCGGGAGGTCCTACGAGCAGTACTTC,CASTTSGRSYEQYF
TRBD2,once,TRBJ2-1,TRBV24-1,TGTGCCACCAGTGATACCCTGACTAGCGGGACCTACAATGAGCAGTTCTTC,CATSDTLTSGTYNEQFF
NA,NA,TRBJ2-2,TRBV20-1,TGCAGTGCTAGAGATCTACTGGCTGGCACCGGGGAGCTGTTTTTT,CSARDLLAGTGELFF
NA,once,TRBJ2-3,TRBV20-1,TGCAGTGCTCAAGTCTTTGGCGTTCCCACAGATACGCAGTATTTT,CSAQVFGVPTDTQYF
NA,NA,TRBJ1-6,TRBV7-9,TGTGCCAGCAGCTTAGAGGTCGGAAATTCACCCCTCCACTTT,CASSLEVGNSPLHF
NA,NA,TRBJ1-2,TRBV10-3,TGTGCCATCAGTGAGTCTACGGGGGGAGCGAACTATGGCTACACCTTC,CAISESTGGANYGYTF
TRBD1,NA,TRBJ2-1,TRBV24-1,TGTGCCACCAGTGACCCGACAGGGGTAAACGTGGATGAGCAGTTCTTC,CATSDPTGVNVDEQFF
NA,once,TRBJ2-7,TRBV7-6,TGTGCCAGCAGTCCAAGGTCTAGGGGGAACTACGAGCAGTACTTC,CASSPRSRGNYEQYF
TRBD2,NA,TRBJ2-3,TRBV24-1,TGTGCCACCAGTAAGTGGGGAGGACTAGGGTCCGCGCAGTATTTT,CATSKWGGLGSAQYF
NA,once,TRBJ2-7,TRBV14,TGTGCCAGCAGCCAAGGCGGCGACGAGCAGTACTTC,CASSQGGDEQYF
NA,NA,TRBJ1-4,TRBV29-1,TGCAGCGTTGAAGATCCTCAGGGTATGGAAAAACTGTTTTTT,CSVEDPQGMEKLFF
NA,NA,TRBJ2-1,TRBV10-2,TGCGCCAGCAGTGATCGCGTCAATGAGCAGTTCTTC,CASSDRVNEQFF
TRBD1,many,TRBJ1-1,TRBV12-3/TRBV12-4,TGTGCCAGCAGTCATTCCGGGACAGGGGGTTCTGAAGCTTTCTTT,CASSHSGTGGSEAFF
TRBD1,once,TRBJ1-1,TRBV9,TGTGCCAGCAGCGTAGGGGGGACAGGGGAAGCTTTCTTT,CASSVGGTGEAFF
NA,few,TRBJ2-1,TRBV24-1,TGTGCCACCAGTGATGTACAGGGTCCTTACAATGAGCAGTTCTTC,CATSDVQGPYNEQFF